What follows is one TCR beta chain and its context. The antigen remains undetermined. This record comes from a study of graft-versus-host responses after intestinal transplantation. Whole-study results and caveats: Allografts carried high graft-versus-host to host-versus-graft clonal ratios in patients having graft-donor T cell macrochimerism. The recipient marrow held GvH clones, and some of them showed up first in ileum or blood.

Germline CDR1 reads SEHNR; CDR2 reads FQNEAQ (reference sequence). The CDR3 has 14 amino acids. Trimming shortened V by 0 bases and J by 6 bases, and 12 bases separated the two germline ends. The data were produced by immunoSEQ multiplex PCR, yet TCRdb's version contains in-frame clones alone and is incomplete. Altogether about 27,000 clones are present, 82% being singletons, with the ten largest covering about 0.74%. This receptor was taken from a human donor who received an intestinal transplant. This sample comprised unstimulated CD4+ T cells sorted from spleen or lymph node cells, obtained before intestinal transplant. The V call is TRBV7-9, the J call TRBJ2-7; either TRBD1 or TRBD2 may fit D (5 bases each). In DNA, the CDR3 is TGTGCCAGCAGCTTAGCTGGGGGAGCCGGCGAGCAGTACTTC. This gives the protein CASSLAGGAGEQYF.